Each of the 28 T cell receptor beta chains below was sequenced from the same sample in a study of blood T cell repertoires in COVID-19. Assay used: immunoSEQ multiplex PCR; TCRdb lists only in-frame clones, some missing. The table has under 300,000 clones, roughly four fifths seen once. Sequencing was carried out using PBMCs or T cells enriched from blood (not recorded which). These receptors originate from a man aged 50 to 60 who had recovered from COVID-19.

At least ten counts were recorded for this clone. The V gene is TRBV6-2 or TRBV6-3, the J gene TRBJ2-7; TRBD1 agrees at 8 bases. V shed 0 bases, J shed 5 bases, and the junction held 9 bases outside the gene matches. Germline assignment: CDR1 MNHEY and CDR2 SVGEGT. This CDR3 is 16 amino acids long. The CDR3 region has the DNA TGTGCCAGCAGTTACTCGATTACGACAGGGGTCAACGAGCAGTACTTC. Residues: CASSYSITTGVNEQYF.

The genes are TRBV5-1 and TRBJ1-5, with TRBD1 identical over 8 bases. The germline gives CDR1 SGHRS, CDR2 YFSETQ. CDR3 length equals 15 residues. Trimming took 4 bases from V and 5 from J; bases not matched to a gene: 8. CDR3 DNA sequence: TGCGCCAGCAGCCTTGACAGGGGTGGGGATCAGCCCCAGCATTTT. It codes for CASSLDRGGDQPQHF. Full variable domain (remainder filled in from reference TRBV5-1 and TRBJ1-5): KAGVTQTPRYLIKTRGQQVTLSCSPISGHRSVSWYQQTPGQGLQFLFEYFSETQRNKGNFPGRFSGRQFSNSRSEMNVSTLELGDSALYLCASSLDRGGDQPQHFGDGTRLSIL.

The chain has TRBV6-5 and TRBJ2-7; 8 bases line up with TRBD1. The CDR3 extends over 13 amino acids. V lost 6 bases, J lost 4 bases, and 5 bases stayed unmatched. Germline V gene lookup returns CDR1 MNHEY and CDR2 SVGAGI. The CDR3: CASRDRAQYEQYF. In nucleotides, the CDR3 is TGTGCCAGCAGGGACAGGGCCCAGTACGAGCAGTACTTC.

The chain is built from TRBV5-5 and TRBJ1-1; possibly TRBD1 for D (5 bases). Per germline, CDR1 SGHKS and CDR2 YYEKEE (reference sequence). Trimming removed 0 bases at V and 4 bases at J, with 16 bases between. There are 16 residues in the CDR3. In DNA form, the CDR3 reads TGTGCCAGCAGCTTGGATCTTGGGGCAGATACCACTGAAGCTTTCTTT. Its translation is CASSLDLGADTTEAFF.

The chain has TRBV15 and TRBJ2-7, with D perhaps matching TRBD2 (5 bases). Germline assignment: CDR1 LNHNV and CDR2 YYDKDF (reference sequence). Trimming left V 5 bases short and J 1 base short, with 15 bases between. This CDR3 region has 15 residues. Written as DNA, the CDR3 is TGTGCCACCAGCCCGCAGGTGGGAGTATCCTACGAGCAGTACTTC. It specifies CATSPQVGVSYEQYF.

The rearrangement links TRBV6-2 or TRBV6-3 to TRBJ2-7, with 7 bases lining up with TRBD2. Germline CDR1 is MNHEY and CDR2 is SVGEGT. Unmatched junction bases numbered 6, after V lost 4 bases and J lost 3 bases. The CDR3 is 14 residues long. The CDR3 sequence: CASSSSGAGYEQYF. The CDR3 region has the DNA TGTGCCAGCAGTTCTAGCGGCGCAGGCTACGAGCAGTACTTC.

The chain recombines TRBV12-3 or TRBV12-4 with TRBJ1-2; D is unresolved. CDR3 size: 13 residues. V lost 3 bases, J lost 5 bases, and 10 bases lay in between. The CDR3 spells CASSLLPTYGYTF. The CDR3 bases are TGTGCCAGCAGTTTGCTACCTACTTATGGCTACACCTTC.

The rearrangement joins TRBV12-3 or TRBV12-4 to TRBJ1-5; D is unresolved. Trimming left V 6 bases short and J 6 bases short, with 12 bases between. This CDR3 has 13 residues. The CDR3 protein is CASRKTMAQPQHF. CDR3 coding DNA: TGTGCCAGCAGGAAAACGATGGCTCAGCCCCAGCATTTT.

This clone was detected once. This chain connects TRBV4-3 to TRBJ2-2; 9 bases are a match to TRBD1. V lost 3 bases and J lost 7; bases outside the gene matches: 12. The V gene's germline CDR1 is LGHNA and CDR2 YSLEER. CDR3 size: 17 residues. CDR3 sequence reads: CASSQGDRGLGDGELFF. For the CDR3, the DNA is TGCGCCAGCAGCCAGGGAGACAGGGGGTTGGGTGACGGGGAGCTGTTTTTT.

The rearrangement joins TRBV5-8 to TRBJ2-3; tentative D call: TRBD1 (5 bases). CDR1 SGHTS and CDR2 YDEGEE come from the germline V gene. The CDR3 is 14 residues long. Trimming shortened V by 0 bases and J by 2 bases, and 7 bases separated the two germline ends. The CDR3 sequence is CASSLGQITDTQYF. The CDR3 coding sequence is TGTGCCAGCAGCTTGGGACAGATCACAGATACGCAGTATTTT.

The genes are TRBV19 and TRBJ2-2; maybe TRBD1 (6 bases). The CDR3 runs 13 residues. Germline-derived CDR1 and CDR2 are LNHDA and SQIVND (reference sequence). The V and J ends lost 8 bases and 4 bases respectively, with 11 bases between them. Written as DNA, the CDR3 is TGTGCCAGTGATTCAGGGGCCACCGGGGAGCTGTTTTTT. Translated, it gives CASDSGATGELFF.

The genes are TRBV6-5 and TRBJ2-3; 10 bases are a match to TRBD1. Germline CDR1 and CDR2: MNHEY and SVGAGI. The CDR3 covers 15 residues. Trimming cost V 6 bases and J 2 bases; bases outside gene matches: 5. In nucleotides, the CDR3 is TGTGCCAGCAGCGGGACAGGGGACAACACAGATACGCAGTATTTT. This sequence encodes CASSGTGDNTDTQYF.

This clone was counted a single time. The chain combines TRBV23-1 with TRBJ1-6; D is uncertain. TRBV23-1 is filed as an ORF, its function uncertain. This CDR3 contains 12 residues. V gave up 8 bases and J gave up 10 bases, with 12 bases separating them. The CDR3 protein is CASAIAWSPLHF. In DNA, the CDR3 is TGCGCCAGCGCTATCGCGTGGTCACCCCTCCACTTT.

This chain connects TRBV19 to TRBJ2-2; D is perhaps TRBD1 (5 bases). V lost 7 bases to trimming and J lost 5 bases, with 20 bases between them. The CDR3 has 16 amino acids. Germline CDR1 is LNHDA and CDR2 is SQIVND (reference sequence). As DNA, the CDR3 is TGTGCCAGTACTCCCTCCAGGGAAAGGGTGACCGGGGAGCTGTTTTTT. This codes for CASTPSRERVTGELFF.

CDR3 sequence (DNA): TGTGCCAGCAGCTTAATCTTGGCAGGGCAGGTTGGCTACACCTTC. Translating it yields CASSLILAGQVGYTF. The rearrangement uses TRBV7-9 and TRBJ1-2; weak D call: TRBD1 (5 bases). This CDR3 contains 15 residues. CDR1 is SEHNR and CDR2 is FQNEAQ in the germline V gene (reference sequence). Trimming took 2 bases from V and 7 from J, leaving 17 bases between them.

This chain links TRBV5-6 with TRBJ1-5; 7 nucleotides agree with TRBD1. This CDR3 is 16 amino acids long. J lost 4 bases, V lost 3 bases, and 10 bases had no gene match. Germline lookup yields CDR1 SGHDT and CDR2 YYEEEE. The CDR3 here is CASSSFLRDSNQPQHF. In DNA, the CDR3 is TGTGCCAGCAGCTCTTTTCTGAGGGACAGTAATCAGCCCCAGCATTTT.

The chain joins TRBV7-9 to TRBJ2-7, with a tentative D call TRBD1 (5 bases). This CDR3 has 13 amino acids. Deletions cut 2 bases from V and 1 base from J, with 6 bases between. CDR1 SEHNR and CDR2 FQNEAQ come from the germline V gene (reference sequence). The CDR3 here is CASSLSGSYEQYF. CDR3 in DNA: TGTGCCAGCAGCTTATCAGGGTCCTACGAGCAGTACTTC.

This sequence joins TRBV5-1 and TRBJ1-1, with no clear D. Germline V gives CDR1 SGHRS, CDR2 YFSETQ. The CDR3 spans 15 residues. Trimming removed 1 base from V and 0 bases from J, with 10 bases in between. CDR3 amino acids: CASSLSGLLNTEAFF. CDR3 nucleotides: TGCGCCAGCAGCTTGTCCGGACTCCTGAACACTGAAGCTTTCTTT.

This sequence joins TRBV18 and TRBJ2-7; 9 bases line up with TRBD2. The germline V gene encodes CDR1 KGHSH and CDR2 LQKENI. The CDR3 runs 16 residues. V was clipped by 0 bases and J by 6 bases; unmatched bases: 9. The CDR3 DNA reads TGTGCCAGCTCACCACCTCAGAGCGGGAGGTCAGGCGAGCAGTACTTC. This sequence encodes CASSPPQSGRSGEQYF.

On this clone: One end of the junction is discordant with germline, which a read error may explain. Written as DNA, the CDR3 is TGTGCTAGCAGCCTAGGTCGTGACGGGGAGTCTGGCTATGGCTACACCTTC. Translated, it gives CASSLGRDGESGYGYTF. V usage is TRBV7-7 and J usage is TRBJ1-2, with unresolved D. Germline CDR1 is SSHAT and CDR2 is FNYEAQ (reference sequence). There are 17 residues in the CDR3.

The chain recombines TRBV19 with TRBJ1-2; D might be TRBD1 (5 bases). Germline V gene lookup returns CDR1 LNHDA and CDR2 SQIVND (reference sequence). This CDR3 has 15 amino acids. Trimming shortened V by 6 bases and J by 4 bases, and 18 bases separated the two germline ends. The CDR3 protein is CASSRAWGESYGYTF. CDR3 nucleotide sequence: TGTGCCAGTAGCCGGGCCTGGGGCGAAAGCTATGGCTACACCTTC. The variable domain in full, with the rest retrieved from reference TRBV19 and TRBJ1-2, is DGGITQSPKYLFRKEGQNVTLSCEQNLNHDAMYWYRQDPGQGLRLIYYSQIVNDFQKGDIAEGYSVSREKKESFPLTVTSAQKNPTAFYLCASSRAWGESYGYTFGSGTRLTVV.

Turning to this clone: One end of the junction is discordant with germline, which a read error may explain. The chain couples TRBV7-7 to TRBJ2-1; 14 nucleotides match TRBD2. This CDR3 is built from 16 residues. Germline assignment: CDR1 SSHAT and CDR2 FNYEAQ (reference sequence). CDR3: CASSYGTSGGYNEQFF. CDR3 nucleotides: TGTGCTAGCAGCTACGGGACTAGCGGGGGTTACAATGAGCAGTTCTTC.

This chain connects TRBV28 to TRBJ2-5; 7 bases map to TRBD2. Germline-derived CDR1 and CDR2 are MDHEN and SYDVKM. The CDR3 sequence is 16 residues long. V lost 3 bases and J lost 1; bases outside the gene matches: 8. CDR3 bases: TGTGCCAGCAGTTTCTTGGGGGGAGGGCGCCAAGAGACCCAGTACTTC. It encodes CASSFLGGGRQETQYF.

The chain is built from TRBV29-1 and TRBJ2-3; D possibly corresponds to TRBD2 (6 bases). V was pared by 5 bases and J by 4 bases, with 13 bases between. The CDR3 spans 13 residues. Germline lookup yields CDR1 SQVTM and CDR2 ANQGSEA. In DNA, the CDR3 is TGCAGCGTTTGGCAGAGACTAGCAGATACGCAGTATTTT. Encoded protein: CSVWQRLADTQYF.

V and J are TRBV7-2 and TRBJ1-6, with a tentative D call TRBD1 (6 bases). V was trimmed by 1 base and J by 7 bases, leaving 20 bases between them. There are 18 residues in the CDR3. The germline V gene has CDR1 SGHTA and CDR2 FQGNSA. CDR3: CASSLVGRGQDSNSPLHF. CDR3 nucleotide sequence: TGTGCCAGCAGCTTAGTTGGCAGGGGCCAGGATTCAAATTCACCCCTCCACTTT.

The chain's CDR3 is CASSFPGQGGSPLHF. CDR3 nucleotides: TGTGCCAGCAGCTTCCCGGGACAGGGAGGTTCACCCCTCCACTTT. The chain uses TRBV7-2 and TRBJ1-6; 9 bases align to TRBD1. V trimming: 3 bases; J trimming: 9 bases; junction bases outside the gene matches: 6. CDR1 and CDR2 (germline): SGHTA, FQGNSA. The CDR3 runs to 15 residues.

This sequence joins TRBV2 and TRBJ1-2, with D possibly TRBD1 on 5 matching bases. V was shortened by 7 bases and J by 2 bases, with 11 bases between the two germline ends. Germline assignment: CDR1 SNHLY and CDR2 FYNNEI. CDR3 size: 13 residues. Written as DNA, the CDR3 is TGTGCCAGCACCACCCGACAGAACTATGGCTACACCTTC. Translated: CASTTRQNYGYTF. Looking up the rest from reference TRBV2 and TRBJ1-2 gives the full variable domain: EPEVTQTPSHQVTQMGQEVILRCVPISNHLYFYWYRQILGQKVEFLVSFYNNEISEKSEIFDDQFSVERPDGSNFTLKIRSTKLEDSAMYFCASTTRQNYGYTFGSGTRLTVV.

The gene calls are TRBV7-3 and TRBJ2-3; D may be TRBD1 (6 bases). The CDR3 sequence is 15 residues long. Between the trimmed V and J ends, which lost 3 bases and 9 bases, there was a span of 19 bases. CDR1 SGHTA and CDR2 FQGTGA come from the germline V gene. The CDR3 protein is CASSLVAGASGTQYF. CDR3 coding DNA: TGTGCCAGCAGCTTGGTAGCAGGGGCCTCAGGGACGCAGTATTTT.